This T cell receptor beta chain was observed in a study of regulatory T cells in long-lasting Graves disease. The CDR3 covers 13 residues. V was shortened by 8 bases and J by 4 bases, with 11 bases between the two germline ends. Germline assignment: CDR1 KGHSH and CDR2 LQKENI. This clonotype appeared many times. Time point here: newly diagnosed GD, antithyroid drugs for less than 3 months. Extracted PBMC RNA gave rise to the TCR library. Libraries of TCR beta came from iRepertoire HTBI primers plus Arm-PCR of CDR3 regions. TCRdb re-derived calls from the multiplex PCR reads in MiXCR, one entry per CDR3 protein. The sample lists a few hundred thousand distinct CDR3 sequences; 16% were seen once. These data were also reused for a study on T cells in Graves' hyperthyroidism and ophthalmopathy.

Source: peripheral blood mononuclear cells (PBMCs), taken at new diagnosis, from a patient treated with antithyroid drugs. The source of this sequence is a man in his forties with Graves disease. This chain connects TRBV18 to TRBJ2-2, with unresolved D. This CDR3 reads CASNEPFTGELFF. CDR3 DNA: TGTGCCAGCAACGAGCCGTTCACCGGGGAGCTGTTTTTT.